These 25 T cell receptor gamma chains share one sample of origin, sequenced in a study of gammadelta T cells in human blood. With CATT, TCRdb re-called clones from the RT-PCR reads. This sample has around 130 gamma-chain clones, with roughly 6.3% found just once. The sample taken for sequencing was Vgamma9Vdelta2 gamma-delta T cells from infant blood. The origin of the receptors is a human donor.

To note about this clone: The protein given by TCRdb reflects a much larger clone and differs at residue 10 from this DNA's translation, likely from a read error; the protein shown is the DNA's translation. The chain couples TRGV9 to TRGJP. In germline, CDR1 is GITISATS, CDR2 ISYDGTV (reference sequence). The CDR3 is 16 residues long. This CDR3 reads CALWEVLKLDKKIKVF. The CDR3 nucleotides are TGTGCCTTGTGGGAGGTGCTCAAGTTGGACAAAAAAATCAAGGTATTT.

This clone came up a few times. A far larger clone lies a single base away; this is likely a read error. The J gene was not called, though the V gene is TRGV10. TRGV10 falls under the ORF class, with uncertain function. There are 10 residues in the CDR3. This CDR3 reads CAAWDYKKLF. The CDR3 bases are TGTGCTGCGTGGGATTATAAAAAACTCTTT.

By sample share, this clone is hyperexpanded. The chain has TRGV4 and TRGJP1. V gave up 1 base and J gave up 0 bases; unmatched junction bases: 2. This CDR3 is built from 15 residues. CDR1 is EGSTGY and CDR2 is YDSYTSSV in the germline V gene. The CDR3 DNA is TGTGCCACCTGGGATGGTTATACCACTGGTTGGTTCAAGATATTT. It specifies CATWDGYTTGWFKIF.

This clone has more than one count but fewer than ten. The TCRdb protein, from a much larger clone, departs from this DNA's translation at residue 11, likely by read error; the protein shown derives from the DNA. This chain joins TRGV10 and TRGJP1. TRGV10 is designated an ORF whose function remains uncertain. The CDR3 extends over 14 amino acids. The CDR3 DNA sequence: TGTGCTGCGTGGGATTATACCACTGGTTGGCTCAAGATATTT. The encoded protein is CAAWDYTTGWLKIF.

As for this clone: It differs at one base from a far larger clone, so likely a read error. At the DNA level, this CDR3 is encoded by other sequences in the same sample as well. The V and J genes are TRGV10 and TRGJP1. TRGV10 is flagged as an ORF with uncertain function. Trimming at V came to 8 bases and at J to 2 bases, leaving 6 bases not matched to a gene. The CDR3 length is 14 residues. CDR3 protein: CAAWDYTTGWFKIF. Written as DNA, the CDR3 is TGTGCTGCGTGGGATTACACCACTGGTTGGTTCAAGATATTT.

Notes on this clone: The protein recorded in TCRdb matches a much larger clone and deviates from this DNA's translation at residue 3, suggesting a read error; the protein here is obtained by translating the DNA. The chain uses TRGV10 and TRGJP1. TRGV10 is labeled an ORF, and its function is uncertain. Germline trimming cut 13 bases from V and 8 bases from J; bases unmatched to any gene: 5. There are 10 residues in the CDR3. This CDR3 is CAVSGWFKIF. CDR3 nucleotides: TGTGCTGTATCCGGTTGGTTCAAGATATTT.

This clone is deemed hyperexpanded. Other nucleotide sequences from this sample produce the same CDR3. This chain uses TRGV9 with TRGJP. Germline V gene data show CDR1 as GITISATS and CDR2 as ISYDGTV (reference sequence). V lost 3 bases and J lost 4; bases outside the gene matches: 3. This CDR3 region has 16 residues. The CDR3 here is CALWESQELGKKIKVF. The DNA of the CDR3 is TGTGCCTTGTGGGAGTCTCAAGAGTTGGGCAAAAAAATCAAGGTATTT.

Worth noting for this clone: Given a far larger clone just one base away, this is likely a sequencing read error. Distinct nucleotide sequences in the sample also encode this CDR3. V and J are TRGV9 and TRGJP. The germline gives CDR1 GITISATS, CDR2 ISYDGTV (reference sequence). The CDR3 spans 15 residues. Written as DNA, the CDR3 is TGTGCCTTGTGGGAGCAAGAGTTGGGCAAAAAAATCAAAGTATTT. Its protein product is CALWEQELGKKIKVF.

Within the sample, this clone is hyperexpanded. Other DNA sequences of this sample code for an identical CDR3. The V call is TRGV9, the J call TRGJP. The V gene's germline CDR1 is GITISATS and CDR2 ISYDGTV (reference sequence). The trim removed 0 bases at V and 8 bases at J, leaving 4 bases unmatched. CDR3 length: 16 amino acids. The CDR3 loop is CALWEVLKLGKKIKVF. The DNA of the CDR3 is TGTGCCTTGTGGGAGGTGCTCAAGTTGGGCAAAAAAATCAAGGTATTT.

Regarding this clone: TCRdb pairs this DNA with a much larger clone's protein that differs at residue 13, likely a read error; the protein shown was translated from the DNA. V and J are TRGV9 and TRGJP. The CDR3 is 16 residues long. Germline V CDR1 and CDR2: GITISATS, ISYDGTV (reference sequence). In nucleotides, the CDR3 is TGTGCCTTGTGGGAGGTGCAAGAGTTGGGCAAAAAAAACAAGGTATTT. This codes for CALWEVQELGKKNKVF.

This clone is categorized as hyperexpanded. This chain links TRGV9 with TRGJP. Germline loops: CDR1 GITISATS, CDR2 ISYDGTV (reference sequence). The CDR3 covers 17 residues. The trim removed 1 base at V and 4 bases at J, leaving 4 bases unmatched. This CDR3 is CALWEVFQELGKKIKVF. Here the CDR3 DNA reads TGTGCCTTGTGGGAGGTATTCCAAGAGTTGGGCAAAAAAATCAAGGTATTT.

This clone is classed as hyperexpanded. The chain employs TRGV9 and TRGJP. V was pared by 1 base and J by 3 bases, with 3 bases of the junction left unmatched. The CDR3 runs 17 residues. Germline CDR1 GITISATS, CDR2 ISYDGTV (reference sequence). The chain's CDR3 is CALWEVLQELGKKIKVF. The CDR3 nucleotides are TGTGCCTTGTGGGAGGTTTTGCAAGAGTTGGGCAAAAAAATCAAGGTATTT.

This clone was seen more than once but under ten times. Other DNA sequences from this sample encode an identical CDR3 as well. The chain recombines TRGV9 with TRGJP. This CDR3 comprises 16 residues. Germline V gene lookup returns CDR1 GITISATS and CDR2 ISYDGTV (reference sequence). V was clipped by 4 bases and J by 4 bases; unmatched bases: 4. CDR3 in amino acids: CALWETQELGKKIKVF. CDR3 in DNA: TGTGCCTTGTGGGAAACTCAAGAGTTGGGCAAAAAAATCAAGGTATTT.

By share of the sample, this clone is hyperexpanded. The chain joins TRGV10 to TRGJP1. TRGV10 is flagged as an ORF with uncertain function. CDR3 length equals 12 residues. With V trimmed by 8 bases and J by 7 bases, 5 bases remained unmatched. CDR3 nucleotide sequence: TGTGCTGCGTGGGATTATGGTTGGTTCAAGATATTT. It codes for CAAWDYGWFKIF.

Notes on this clone: The TCRdb protein comes from a much larger clone and disagrees with this DNA's translation at residue 8, likely due to a read error; the protein given here is derived from the DNA. The J gene is TRGJ1 or TRGJ2, the V gene TRGV3. This CDR3 is built from 11 residues. Germline-derived CDR1 and CDR2 are VTNTFY and YDVSTARD (reference sequence). The CDR3 spells CATWDYYMKLF. CDR3 nucleotides: TGTGCCACCTGGGATTATTATATGAAACTCTTT.

This clone is deemed large. Since a much larger clone is just one base distant, this may be a read error. The genes are TRGV9 and TRGJP. The J segment lost 5 bases and the V segment lost 2 bases, leaving 0 bases of the junction unmatched. The CDR3 runs to 15 residues. Germline V gene lookup returns CDR1 GITISATS and CDR2 ISYDGTV (reference sequence). The CDR3 DNA sequence: TGTGCCTTGTGGGAGGAAGAGTTGGGCAAAAAAATCAAGGTATTT. Amino acid sequence: CALWEEELGKKIKVF.

A note on this clone: The protein recorded in TCRdb matches a much larger clone and deviates from this DNA's translation at residue 4, suggesting a read error; the protein here is obtained by translating the DNA. This rearrangement joins TRGV4 to TRGJP1. In germline, CDR1 is EGSTGY, CDR2 YDSYTSSV. CDR3 length: 15 amino acids. CDR3 nucleotides: TGTGCCACCTTGGATGGTTATACCACTGGTTGGTTCAAGATATTT. As protein: CATLDGYTTGWFKIF.

With regard to this clone: TCRdb lists the protein of a much larger clone for this DNA, which differs at residue 13, so this is likely a read error; the protein given here is translated from the DNA itself. The rearrangement uses TRGV9 and TRGJP. The CDR3 extends over 15 amino acids. CDR1 is GITISATS, CDR2 ISYDGTV, per germline (reference sequence). This CDR3 is CALWDDRLGKKIRVF. The CDR3 DNA is TGTGCCTTGTGGGATGATAGGTTGGGCAAAAAAATCAGGGTATTT.

The sample holds a few counts of this clone. A read error likely explains this, since a far larger clone differs by one base. Other DNA sequences from this sample encode an identical CDR3 as well. The chain carries TRGV9 and TRGJP. This CDR3 is built from 17 residues. Germline assignment: CDR1 GITISATS and CDR2 ISYDGTV (reference sequence). The CDR3 region has the DNA TGTGCCTTGTGGGAGGTGCAGCAAGAGTTGGGAAAAAAAATCAAGGTATTT. Translated: CALWEVQQELGKKIKVF.

By sample fraction, this clone is hyperexpanded (1% or more). This same CDR3 is encoded by further DNA sequences in the sample. The rearrangement joins TRGV9 to TRGJP. CDR1 is GITISATS, CDR2 ISYDGTV, per germline (reference sequence). The CDR3 length is 16 residues. Trimming removed 0 bases from V and 4 bases from J; junction bases left unmatched: 0. CDR3 DNA: TGTGCCTTGTGGGAGGTGCAAGAGTTGGGCAAAAAAATCAAGGTATTT. Its translation: CALWEVQELGKKIKVF.

This chain links TRGV10 with TRGJ1 or TRGJ2. Germline matching of the DNA provided the J gene here, since TCRdb leaves it blank. TRGV10 is sorted into the ORF group, with uncertain function. V trimming: 8 bases; J trimming: 3 bases; junction bases outside the gene matches: 5. The CDR3 loop spans 12 amino acids. In nucleotides, the CDR3 is TGTGCTGCGTGGGCAATTTATTATAAGAAACTCTTT. Translating it yields CAAWAIYYKKLF.

Of note for this clone: The protein TCRdb lists belongs to a much larger clone and differs from this DNA's translation at residue 3, which points to a read error; the protein shown is made from the DNA. V usage is TRGV10 and J usage is TRGJ1 or TRGJ2. TRGV10 is an ORF, and what it does is uncertain. The CDR3 is made up of 11 amino acids. CDR3 residues: CASWDYYKKLF. CDR3 sequence (DNA): TGTGCTTCGTGGGATTATTATAAGAAACTCTTT.

By share, this clone ranks as medium-sized. This likely came from a read error, as a far larger clone is one base away. V gene TRGV9 combines with J gene TRGJP. CDR1 is GITISATS, CDR2 ISYDGTV, per germline (reference sequence). This CDR3 contains 16 residues. The V and J ends lost 0 bases and 7 bases, in that order; junction bases with no gene match: 3. CDR3 region: CALWEVHELGKKIKVF. In DNA form, the CDR3 reads TGTGCCTTGTGGGAGGTGCACGAGTTGGGCAAAAAAATCAAGGTATTT.

Comments on this clone: The protein held in TCRdb is that of a much larger clone and does not match this DNA's translation at residue 13, likely because of a read error; the protein shown is translated from the DNA. The rearrangement joins TRGV9 to TRGJP. Germline loops: CDR1 GITISATS, CDR2 ISYDGTV (reference sequence). The CDR3 is 15 amino acids. CDR3 bases: TGTGCCTTGTGGGAGCAAGAGTTGGGCAAAAAAATCGAGGTATTT. Amino acid sequence: CALWEQELGKKIEVF.

In this sample, this clone is large. The chain uses TRGV10 and TRGJ1 or TRGJ2. TRGV10 is labeled an ORF, and its function is uncertain. The CDR3 extends over 11 amino acids. Trimming took 8 bases from V and 2 from J; bases not matched to a gene: 1. The CDR3 reads CAAWDYYKKLF. The CDR3 DNA reads TGTGCTGCGTGGGATTATTATAAGAAACTCTTT.